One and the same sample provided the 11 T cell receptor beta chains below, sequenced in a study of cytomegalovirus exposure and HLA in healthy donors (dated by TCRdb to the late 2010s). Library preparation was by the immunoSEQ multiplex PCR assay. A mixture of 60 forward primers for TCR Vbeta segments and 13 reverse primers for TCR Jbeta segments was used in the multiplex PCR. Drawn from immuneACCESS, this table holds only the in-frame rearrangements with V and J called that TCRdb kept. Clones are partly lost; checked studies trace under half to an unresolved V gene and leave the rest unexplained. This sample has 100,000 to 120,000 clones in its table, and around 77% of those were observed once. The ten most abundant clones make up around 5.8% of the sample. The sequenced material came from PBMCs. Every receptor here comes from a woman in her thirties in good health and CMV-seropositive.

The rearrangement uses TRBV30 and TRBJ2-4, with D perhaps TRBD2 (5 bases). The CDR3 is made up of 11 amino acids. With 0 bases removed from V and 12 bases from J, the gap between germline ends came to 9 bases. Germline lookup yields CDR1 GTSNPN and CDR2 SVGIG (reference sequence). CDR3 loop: CAWSVSGSQYF. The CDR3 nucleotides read TGTGCCTGGAGTGTGAGCGGCAGTCAGTACTTC.

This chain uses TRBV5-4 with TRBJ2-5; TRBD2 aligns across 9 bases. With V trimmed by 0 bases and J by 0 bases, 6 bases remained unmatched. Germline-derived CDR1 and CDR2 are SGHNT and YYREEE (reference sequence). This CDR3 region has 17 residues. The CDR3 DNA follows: TGTGCCAGCAGCTTGGTGGGTAGCGGGGGCCACCAAGAGACCCAGTACTTC. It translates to CASSLVGSGGHQETQYF.

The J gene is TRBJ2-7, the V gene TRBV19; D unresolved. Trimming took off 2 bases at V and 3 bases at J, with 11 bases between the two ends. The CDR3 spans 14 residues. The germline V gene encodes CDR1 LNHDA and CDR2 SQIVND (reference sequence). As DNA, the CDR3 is TGTGCCAGTAGTATATTAACCACGAGCTACGAGCAGTACTTC. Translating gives CASSILTTSYEQYF.

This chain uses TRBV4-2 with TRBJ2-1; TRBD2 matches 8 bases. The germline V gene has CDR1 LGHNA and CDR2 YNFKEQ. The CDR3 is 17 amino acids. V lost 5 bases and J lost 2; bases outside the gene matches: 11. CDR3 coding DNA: TGTGCCAGCAGCGAGAAGCCTGGGACTAGTCCCTACAATGAGCAGTTCTTC. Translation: CASSEKPGTSPYNEQFF.

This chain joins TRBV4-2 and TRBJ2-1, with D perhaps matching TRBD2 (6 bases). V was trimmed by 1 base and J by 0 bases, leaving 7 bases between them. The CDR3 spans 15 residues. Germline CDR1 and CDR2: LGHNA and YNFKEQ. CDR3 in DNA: TGTGCCAGCAGCCAAGTTAGCGGCTCCTACAATGAGCAGTTCTTC. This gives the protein CASSQVSGSYNEQFF.

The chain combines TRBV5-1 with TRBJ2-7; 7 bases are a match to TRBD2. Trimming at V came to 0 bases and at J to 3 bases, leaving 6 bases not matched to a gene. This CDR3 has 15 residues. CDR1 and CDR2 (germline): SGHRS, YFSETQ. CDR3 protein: CASSLGGGGSYEQYF. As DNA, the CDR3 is TGCGCCAGCAGCTTGGGTGGGGGGGGGAGCTACGAGCAGTACTTC.

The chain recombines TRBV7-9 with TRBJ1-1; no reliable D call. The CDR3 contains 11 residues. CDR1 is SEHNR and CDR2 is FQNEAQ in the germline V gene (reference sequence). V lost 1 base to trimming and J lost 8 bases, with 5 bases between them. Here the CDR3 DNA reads TGTGCCAGCAGCTTAGGAGGGGAAGCTTTCTTT. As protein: CASSLGGEAFF.

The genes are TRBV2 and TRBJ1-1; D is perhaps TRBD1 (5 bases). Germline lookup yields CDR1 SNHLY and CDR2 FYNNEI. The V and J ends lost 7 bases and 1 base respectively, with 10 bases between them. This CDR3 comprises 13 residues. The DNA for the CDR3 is TGTGCCAGCATGAGCGACAGGAACACTGAAGCTTTCTTT. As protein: CASMSDRNTEAFF.

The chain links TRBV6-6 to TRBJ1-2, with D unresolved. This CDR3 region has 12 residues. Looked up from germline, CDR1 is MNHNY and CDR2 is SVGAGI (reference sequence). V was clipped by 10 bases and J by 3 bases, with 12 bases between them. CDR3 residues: CATLGRDYGYTF. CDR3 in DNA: TGTGCCACCCTGGGGAGGGACTATGGCTACACCTTC.

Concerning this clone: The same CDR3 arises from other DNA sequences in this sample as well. The CDR3 loop reads CASSMTGGSGANVLTF. CDR3 DNA sequence: TGTGCCAGCAGTATGACGGGAGGCTCTGGGGCCAACGTCCTGACTTTC. The chain is built from TRBV2 and TRBJ2-6, with 7 bases lining up with TRBD2. The CDR3 runs 16 residues. The germline gives CDR1 SNHLY, CDR2 FYNNEI. V was clipped by 5 bases and J by 0 bases; unmatched bases: 4.

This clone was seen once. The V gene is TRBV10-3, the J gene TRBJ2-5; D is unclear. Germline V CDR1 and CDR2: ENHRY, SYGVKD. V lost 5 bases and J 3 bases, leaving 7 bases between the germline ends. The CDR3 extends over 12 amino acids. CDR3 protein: CAISRPEETQYF. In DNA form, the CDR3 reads TGTGCCATCAGTCGTCCCGAAGAGACCCAGTACTTC.